This TCR beta chain was identified during a study of T cell responses to AZD1222 COVID-19 vaccine (dated by TCRdb to 2020 to 2022). With respect to the entire study: A total of over 230 trial participants underwent TCR sequencing, of whom 200 to 220 received two doses of AZD1222 and some 25 received two doses of the MenACWY control vaccine. Enrollment into the trials was organized by age into subgroups of 18-55, 56-69 and 70-plus years, and those subgroups contained 148, 28 and 57 TCR-sequenced participants, respectively. Study-wide findings and limitations: Most participants were white British and females outnumbered males, and the authors suggested that clonal diversity may have been underestimated. Epitopes outside the regions mutated in the B.1.351 and B.1.1.7 variants were reportedly recognized by nearly half of the unique spike-specific TCRs. Spike-specific TCR breadth and depth rose significantly after two AZD1222 doses compared with day 0 and with MenACWY recipients. Because no day 14 peak-response samples were available, the repertoires could be characterized only after the peak T cell response. In the small 56-69-year group, the increase in depth fell short of significance, most likely because of low power. Vaccine-associated CD4 TCRs spanned the whole spike protein, with dominant responses in regions 160-218 and 743-854. Conclusions about previously exposed vaccinees are limited because only a handful of AZD1222 recipients were SARS-CoV-2 seropositive at baseline.

From the cysteine up to the phenylalanine, the CDR3 has a length of 15 residues. Only the CDR3 portion is preserved as DNA: 45 bases, with reading frame beginning at the first base. As encoded in the germline V gene, CDR1 is SGHTA while CDR2 is FQGNSA. At the junction V is shortened by 5 bases and J by 0 bases, with 11 bases in between. This specimen's time point label, per the study, means: sample from adult after SARS-CoV-2 infection, after symptom onset. Two convalescent COVID-19 patients, sampled after symptom onset from adults with prior SARS-CoV-2 infection, were also TCR-sequenced for comparison. The CDR3 regions of human TCRbeta chains were analyzed by immunosequencing. The authors' analysis ran thus. TCRs in the repertoires were matched against a reference library of SARS-CoV-2-specific TCRs that had been generated with the MIRA antigen-specificity platform. Breadth meant the fraction of unique TCRs that were SARS-CoV-2-associated, whereas depth meant the fraction of total T cells that were SARS-CoV-2-associated. Using the MIRA data, each spike-specific TCR was mapped to the spike region that the TCR reacts to and placed in a CD4 or CD8 class. Log10-transformed breadth and depth values were compared by one-way ANOVA with Sidak's multiple comparisons tests. TCRdb took this table from immuneACCESS and kept in-frame rearrangements with V and J called. Such tables lack part of the clones; where checked against another copy, unresolved V genes explain under half of the gap, and the rest is unexplained. That table is the source of V, J and clone size, and D and trimming were worked out from the DNA. The sample table holds more than 150,000 clones, of which 88% were seen once. The top ten hold more than 6.5% of the sample.

About this clone itself: Its binding antigen is unknown. No much larger clone exists at a distance of one base, and base qualities are not known.

This TCR was recovered from an adult who had recovered from COVID-19. The chain employs TRBV7-2 and TRBJ1-3; the D gene assignment is ambiguous. The sample consisted of peripheral blood, taken after recovery from COVID-19. CDR3 reads: CASSPGRSSGNTIYF. The nucleotide sequence is given as TGTGCCAGCAGCCCGGGCCGCAGCTCTGGAAACACCATATATTTT.